What follows is one TCR beta chain and its context. Its antigen is as yet unknown. The data stem from a study of STAT5B mutations in CD4+ large granular lymphocyte leukemia. CDR1 is SGHRS and CDR2 is YFSETQ in the germline V gene. Trimming took off 0 bases at V and 2 bases at J, with 3 bases between the two ends. CDR3 length equals 13 residues. Assay used: immunoSEQ multiplex PCR; TCRdb lists only in-frame clones, some missing. The profile covers tens of thousands of clones, with roughly 76% appearing a single time and around 3.5% taken by the ten largest. Study results and limitations: Less than 30% of private leukemic clonotypes occurred rarely in other patients' non-leukemic repertoires.

The sequenced sample was CD4+ T cells from blood buffy coats. The clonotype originates from a human donor in good health. This chain uses TRBV5-1 with TRBJ1-3, with D hard to call. In DNA, the CDR3 is TGCGCCAGCAGCTTGGATCCTGGAAACACCATATATTTT. It encodes CASSLDPGNTIYF.